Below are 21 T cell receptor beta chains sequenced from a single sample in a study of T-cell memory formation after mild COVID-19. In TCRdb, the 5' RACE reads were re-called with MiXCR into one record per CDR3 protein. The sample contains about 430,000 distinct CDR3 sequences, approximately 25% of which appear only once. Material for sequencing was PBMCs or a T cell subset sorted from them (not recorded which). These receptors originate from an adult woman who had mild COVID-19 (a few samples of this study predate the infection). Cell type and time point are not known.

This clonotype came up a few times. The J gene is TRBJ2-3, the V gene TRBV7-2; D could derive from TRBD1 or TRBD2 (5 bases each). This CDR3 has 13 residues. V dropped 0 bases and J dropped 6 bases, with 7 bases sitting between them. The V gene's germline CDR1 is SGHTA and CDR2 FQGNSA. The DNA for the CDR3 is TGTGCCAGCAGCTTAGCGAGGGGCGATACGCAGTATTTT. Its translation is CASSLARGDTQYF.

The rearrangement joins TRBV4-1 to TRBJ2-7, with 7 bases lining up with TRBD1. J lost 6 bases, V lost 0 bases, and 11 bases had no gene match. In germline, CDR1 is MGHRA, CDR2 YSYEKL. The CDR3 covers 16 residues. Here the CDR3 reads CASSQEENRGWVEQYF. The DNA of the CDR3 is TGCGCCAGCAGCCAAGAAGAGAACAGGGGTTGGGTCGAGCAGTACTTC.

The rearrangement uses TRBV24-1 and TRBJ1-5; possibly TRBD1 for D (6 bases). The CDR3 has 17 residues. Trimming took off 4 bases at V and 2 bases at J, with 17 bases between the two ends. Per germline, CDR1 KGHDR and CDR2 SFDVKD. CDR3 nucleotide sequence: TGTGCCACCAGTGACCACCGGACCAGGGGAGGCAATCAGCCCCAGCATTTT. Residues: CATSDHRTRGGNQPQHF.

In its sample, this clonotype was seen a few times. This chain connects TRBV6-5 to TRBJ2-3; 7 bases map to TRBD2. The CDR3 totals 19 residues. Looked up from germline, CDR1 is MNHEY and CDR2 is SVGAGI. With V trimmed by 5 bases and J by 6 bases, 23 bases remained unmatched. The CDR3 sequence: CASSPRPEVAGVGGDTQYF. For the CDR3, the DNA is TGTGCCAGCAGTCCAAGACCTGAAGTTGCGGGAGTCGGTGGGGATACGCAGTATTTT.

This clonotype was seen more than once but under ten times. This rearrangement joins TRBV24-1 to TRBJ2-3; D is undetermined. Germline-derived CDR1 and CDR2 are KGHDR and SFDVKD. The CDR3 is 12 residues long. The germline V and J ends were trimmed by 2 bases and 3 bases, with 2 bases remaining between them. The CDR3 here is CATSDWTDTQYF. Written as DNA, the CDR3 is TGTGCCACCAGTGATTGGACAGATACGCAGTATTTT.

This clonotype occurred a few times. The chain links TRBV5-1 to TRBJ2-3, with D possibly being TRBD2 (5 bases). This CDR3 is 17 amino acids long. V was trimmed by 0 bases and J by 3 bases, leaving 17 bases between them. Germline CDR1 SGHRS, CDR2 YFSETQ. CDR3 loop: CASSLGSGVLSTDTQYF. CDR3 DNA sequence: TGCGCCAGCAGCTTGGGGTCCGGGGTCCTGAGTACAGATACGCAGTATTTT. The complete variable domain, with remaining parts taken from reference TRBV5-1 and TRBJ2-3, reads KAGVTQTPRYLIKTRGQQVTLSCSPISGHRSVSWYQQTPGQGLQFLFEYFSETQRNKGNFPGRFSGRQFSNSRSEMNVSTLELGDSALYLCASSLGSGVLSTDTQYFGPGTRLTVL.

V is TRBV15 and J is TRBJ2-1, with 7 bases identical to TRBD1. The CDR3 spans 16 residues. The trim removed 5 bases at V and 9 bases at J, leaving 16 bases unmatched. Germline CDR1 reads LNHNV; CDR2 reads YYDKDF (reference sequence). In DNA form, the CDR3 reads TGTGCCACCAGCTTCCCGAAAATCGTTGGGGACAGTGAGCAGTTCTTC. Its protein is CATSFPKIVGDSEQFF.

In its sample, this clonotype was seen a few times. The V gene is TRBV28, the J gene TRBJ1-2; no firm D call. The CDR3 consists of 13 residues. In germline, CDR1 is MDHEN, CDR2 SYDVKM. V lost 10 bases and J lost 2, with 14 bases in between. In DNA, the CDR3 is TGTGCCACTAAACCCTTGGGAAACTATGGCTACACCTTC. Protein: CATKPLGNYGYTF.

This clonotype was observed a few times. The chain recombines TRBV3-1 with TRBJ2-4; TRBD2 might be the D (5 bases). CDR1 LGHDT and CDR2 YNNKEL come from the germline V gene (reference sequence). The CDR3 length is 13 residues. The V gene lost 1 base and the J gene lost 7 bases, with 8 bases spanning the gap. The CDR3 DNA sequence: TGTGCCAGCAGCCAAGCCAGCGGTAACATTCAGTACTTC. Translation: CASSQASGNIQYF.

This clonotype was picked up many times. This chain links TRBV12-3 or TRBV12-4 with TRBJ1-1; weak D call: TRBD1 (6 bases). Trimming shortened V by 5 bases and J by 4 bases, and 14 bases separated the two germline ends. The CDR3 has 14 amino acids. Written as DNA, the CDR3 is TGTGCCAGCAGTCTCAGGGGAGGGGGCACTGAAGCTTTCTTT. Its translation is CASSLRGGGTEAFF.

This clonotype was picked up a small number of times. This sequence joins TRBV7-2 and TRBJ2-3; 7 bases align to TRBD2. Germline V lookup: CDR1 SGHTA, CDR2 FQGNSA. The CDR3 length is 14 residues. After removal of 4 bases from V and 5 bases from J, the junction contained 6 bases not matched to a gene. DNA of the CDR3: TGTGCCAGCAGCTCGGGCCAGCGGGGAGATACGCAGTATTTT. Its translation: CASSSGQRGDTQYF.

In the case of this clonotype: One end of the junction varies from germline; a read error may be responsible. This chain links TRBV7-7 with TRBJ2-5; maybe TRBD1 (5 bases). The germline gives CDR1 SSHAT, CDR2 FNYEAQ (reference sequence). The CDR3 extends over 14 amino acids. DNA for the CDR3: TGTGCTAGCAGCTTAGCAGGGATGGTAGAGACCCAGTACTTC. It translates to CASSLAGMVETQYF.

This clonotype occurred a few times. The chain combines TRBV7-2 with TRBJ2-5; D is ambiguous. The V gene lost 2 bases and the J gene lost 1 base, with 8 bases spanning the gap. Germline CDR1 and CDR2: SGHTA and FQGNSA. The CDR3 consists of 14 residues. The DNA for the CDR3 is TGTGCCAGCAGCTTATCAGGTTCCCAAGAGACCCAGTACTTC. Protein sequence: CASSLSGSQETQYF.

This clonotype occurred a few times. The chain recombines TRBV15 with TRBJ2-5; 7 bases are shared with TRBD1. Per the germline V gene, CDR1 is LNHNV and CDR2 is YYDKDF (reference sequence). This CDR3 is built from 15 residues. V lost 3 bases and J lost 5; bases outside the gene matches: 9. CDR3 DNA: TGTGCCACCAGCAGGCCGGGACAGTGGATGGAGACCCAGTACTTC. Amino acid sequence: CATSRPGQWMETQYF.

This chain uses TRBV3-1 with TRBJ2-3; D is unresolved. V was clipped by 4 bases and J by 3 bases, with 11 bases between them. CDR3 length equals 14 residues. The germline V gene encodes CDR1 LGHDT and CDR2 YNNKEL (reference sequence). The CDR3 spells CASSRDRRTDTQYF. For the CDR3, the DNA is TGTGCCAGCAGCCGAGATAGAAGAACAGATACGCAGTATTTT.

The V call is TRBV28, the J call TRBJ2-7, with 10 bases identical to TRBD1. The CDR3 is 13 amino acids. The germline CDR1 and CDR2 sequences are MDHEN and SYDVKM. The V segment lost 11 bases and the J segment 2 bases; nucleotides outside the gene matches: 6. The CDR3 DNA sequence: TGTGCCCCGGGGGGACAGGGGACCTACGAGCAGTACTTC. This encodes CAPGGQGTYEQYF. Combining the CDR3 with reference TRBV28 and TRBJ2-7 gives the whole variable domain DVKVTQSSRYLVKRTGEKVFLECVQDMDHENMFWYRQDPGLGLRLIYFSYDVKMKEKGDIPEGYSVSREKKERFSLILESASTNQTSMYLCAPGGQGTYEQYFGPGTRLTVT.

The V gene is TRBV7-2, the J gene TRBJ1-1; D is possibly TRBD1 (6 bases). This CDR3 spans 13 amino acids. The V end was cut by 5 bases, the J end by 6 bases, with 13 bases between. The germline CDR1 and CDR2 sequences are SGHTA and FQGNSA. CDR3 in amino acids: CASSEGTYSEAFF. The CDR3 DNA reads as TGTGCCAGCAGCGAGGGGACATACTCTGAAGCTTTCTTT.

The CDR3: CSVGRGSNTEAFF. The DNA of the CDR3 is TGCAGCGTTGGTCGGGGGTCGAACACTGAAGCTTTCTTT. This rearrangement joins TRBV29-1 to TRBJ1-1, with a tentative D call TRBD1 (5 bases). This CDR3 has 13 residues. V was shortened by 4 bases and J by 1 base, with 10 bases between the two germline ends. Germline assignment: CDR1 SQVTM and CDR2 ANQGSEA.

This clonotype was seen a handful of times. The CDR3: CASSSSVFQETQYF. The CDR3 coding sequence is TGCGCCAGCAGTTCTAGCGTATTCCAAGAGACCCAGTACTTC. The chain recombines TRBV4-3 with TRBJ2-5, with D possibly matching TRBD2 (6 bases). The germline V gene encodes CDR1 LGHNA and CDR2 YSLEER. Trimming cost V 6 bases and J 1 base, with 12 bases left between them. The length of the CDR3 is 14 residues.

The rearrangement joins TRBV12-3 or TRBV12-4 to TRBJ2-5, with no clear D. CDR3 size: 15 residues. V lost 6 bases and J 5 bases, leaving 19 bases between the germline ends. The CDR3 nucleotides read TGTGCCAGCAGACCTTTGGACCCCCCAGCGGAGACCCAGTACTTC. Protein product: CASRPLDPPAETQYF.

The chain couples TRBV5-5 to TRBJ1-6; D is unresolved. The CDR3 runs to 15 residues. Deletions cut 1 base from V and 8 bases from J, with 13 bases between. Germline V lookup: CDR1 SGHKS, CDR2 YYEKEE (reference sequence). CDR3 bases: TGTGCCAGCAGCTTGCAATTGGGTTATCATTCACCCCTCCACTTT. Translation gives CASSLQLGYHSPLHF. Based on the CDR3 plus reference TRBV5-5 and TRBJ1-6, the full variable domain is DAGVTQSPTHLIKTRGQQVTLRCSPISGHKSVSWYQQVLGQGPQFIFQYYEKEERGRGNFPDRFSARQFPNYSSELNVNALLLGDSALYLCASSLQLGYHSPLHFGNGTRLTVT.